These 5 T cell receptor beta chains share one sample of origin, sequenced in a study of T-cell reconstitution after alpha-beta-depleted transplantation in children. During its preparation, the TCRbeta library received unique molecular identifiers. TCRdb ran MiXCR on the PCR reads and lists one entry per CDR3 protein. The data show roughly 500,000 distinct CDR3 sequences, with approximately 13% seen just once and less than 6.5% held by the top ten. The specimen was PBMCs from the stem cell graft donor, collected from the stem cell graft. Receptors were obtained from a human donor who donated a stem cell graft to a child with combined immunodeficiency.

This clonotype was observed at least ten times. The chain carries TRBV7-8 and TRBJ1-1; 8 bases line up with TRBD1. After removal of 5 bases from V and 7 bases from J, the junction contained 6 bases not matched to a gene. Germline CDR1 reads SGHVS; CDR2 reads FQNEAQ. There are 13 residues in the CDR3. The CDR3 region has the DNA TGTGCCAGCAGCGTCGGGACAGGAGATGAAGCTTTCTTT. It specifies CASSVGTGDEAFF.

This clonotype was seen more than once but under ten times. The rearrangement links TRBV9 to TRBJ1-1; D might be TRBD1 (6 bases). CDR1 is SGDLS and CDR2 is YYNGEE in the germline V gene. The CDR3 is 17 amino acids. The V gene lost 3 bases and the J gene lost 0 bases, with 18 bases spanning the gap. The CDR3: CASSASGAPGLNTEAFF. CDR3 DNA: TGTGCCAGCAGCGCATCGGGGGCCCCAGGATTGAACACTGAAGCTTTCTTT.

The V call is TRBV30, the J call TRBJ1-5, with D perhaps matching TRBD1 (5 bases). This CDR3 has 14 residues. V was pared by 1 base and J by 7 bases, with 14 bases between. Germline CDR1 is GTSNPN and CDR2 is SVGIG (reference sequence). The CDR3 is CAWSGQGGHQPQHF. In DNA, the CDR3 is TGTGCCTGGAGTGGGCAGGGAGGTCACCAGCCCCAGCATTTT. Full variable domain (rest looked up from reference TRBV30 and TRBJ1-5): SQTIHQWPATLVQPVGSPLSLECTVEGTSNPNLYWYRQAAGRGLQLLFYSVGIGQISSEVPQNLSASRPQDRQFILSSKKLLLSDSGFYLCAWSGQGGHQPQHFGDGTRLSIL.

This clonotype was picked up many times. The chain links TRBV7-2 to TRBJ2-5; TRBD2 is a possible D gene (7 bases). CDR1 and CDR2 from the germline V gene are SGHTA and FQGNSA. This CDR3 is 13 amino acids long. The V end lost 3 bases, the J end lost 5 bases, and 10 bases lay between the germline ends. The CDR3 sequence: CASSFRGAETQYF. Here the CDR3 DNA reads TGTGCCAGCAGCTTTCGGGGGGCTGAGACCCAGTACTTC.

V and J are TRBV6-2 or TRBV6-3 and TRBJ2-6, with D maybe TRBD2 (5 bases). The CDR3 is 13 amino acids. The ends were cut back, 11 bases at V and 4 bases at J, with 12 bases in the middle. Germline loops: CDR1 MNHEY, CDR2 SVGEGT. This CDR3 reads CAAGVSGANVLTF. Written as DNA, the CDR3 is TGTGCCGCCGGGGTGTCCGGGGCCAACGTCCTGACTTTC.